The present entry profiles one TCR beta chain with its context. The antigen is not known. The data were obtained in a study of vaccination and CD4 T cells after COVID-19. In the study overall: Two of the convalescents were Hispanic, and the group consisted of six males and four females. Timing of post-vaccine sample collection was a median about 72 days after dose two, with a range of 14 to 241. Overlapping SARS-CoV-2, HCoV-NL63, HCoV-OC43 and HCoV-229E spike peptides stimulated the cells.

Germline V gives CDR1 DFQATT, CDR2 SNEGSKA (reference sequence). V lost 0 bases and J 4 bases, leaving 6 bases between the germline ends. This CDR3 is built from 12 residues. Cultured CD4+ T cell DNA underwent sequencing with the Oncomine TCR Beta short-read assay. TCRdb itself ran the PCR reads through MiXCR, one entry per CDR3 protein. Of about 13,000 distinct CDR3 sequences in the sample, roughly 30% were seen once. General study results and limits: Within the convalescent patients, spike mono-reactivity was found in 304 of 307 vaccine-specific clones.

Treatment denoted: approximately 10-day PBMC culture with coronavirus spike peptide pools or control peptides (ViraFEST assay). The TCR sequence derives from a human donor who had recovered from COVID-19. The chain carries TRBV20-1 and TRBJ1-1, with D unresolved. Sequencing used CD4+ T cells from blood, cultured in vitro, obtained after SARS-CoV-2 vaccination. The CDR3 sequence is CSAREGGTEAFF. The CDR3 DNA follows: TGCAGTGCTAGAGAGGGCGGCACTGAAGCTTTCTTT.